These 5 T cell receptor beta chains originate from one sample sequenced in a study of blood T cell repertoires in COVID-19. TCRdb's copy holds only in-frame clones and misses some; the assay was immunoSEQ multiplex PCR. The sample lists about 220,000 clones; around four fifths were seen once. The sample was peripheral blood. Receptors originate from a woman aged 40 to 50 with active or convalescent COVID-19.

The rearrangement joins TRBV9 to TRBJ2-1; 8 bases align to TRBD1. V gave up 4 bases and J gave up 2 bases; unmatched junction bases: 17. Germline-derived CDR1 and CDR2 are SGDLS and YYNGEE. The CDR3 is 19 amino acids. CDR3 sequence: CASSPTPTGEYSTYNEQFF. CDR3 DNA sequence: TGTGCCAGCAGCCCCACCCCGACAGGGGAGTATAGCACCTACAATGAGCAGTTCTTC.

The DNA of the CDR3 is TGTGCCACCCAGGAGGGCTCTCAGCCCCAGCATTTT. It specifies CATQEGSQPQHF. The chain carries TRBV19 and TRBJ1-5; D unresolved. Germline values: CDR1 LNHDA, CDR2 SQIVND (reference sequence). V gave up 10 bases and J gave up 6 bases, with 13 bases separating them. This CDR3 is built from 12 residues.

The rearrangement links TRBV7-3 to TRBJ2-1; TRBD2 matches at 8 bases. CDR1 is SGHTA and CDR2 is FQGTGA in the germline V gene. The V segment lost 5 bases and the J segment 0 bases; nucleotides outside the gene matches: 6. The CDR3 spans 16 residues. The CDR3 loop is CASSPRGGSSYNEQFF. Written as DNA, the CDR3 is TGTGCCAGCAGCCCACGGGGGGGTAGCTCCTACAATGAGCAGTTCTTC.

V is TRBV4-2 and J is TRBJ1-6, with TRBD1 matching 10 bases. The germline V gene encodes CDR1 LGHNA and CDR2 YNFKEQ. The CDR3 runs 15 residues. Trimming at V came to 0 bases and at J to 10 bases, leaving 3 bases not matched to a gene. CDR3 in DNA: TGTGCCAGCAGCCAAGAGGACAGGGGGAGGTCACCCCTCCACTTT. As protein: CASSQEDRGRSPLHF.

A single count supports this clone. The chain combines TRBV9 with TRBJ1-3; no clear D. This CDR3 region has 14 residues. CDR1 SGDLS and CDR2 YYNGEE come from the germline V gene. V lost 3 bases and J 4 bases, leaving 11 bases between the germline ends. The CDR3 sequence: CASSGQTGGNTIYF. The CDR3, as DNA: TGTGCCAGCAGCGGACAAACGGGGGGAAACACCATATATTTT.